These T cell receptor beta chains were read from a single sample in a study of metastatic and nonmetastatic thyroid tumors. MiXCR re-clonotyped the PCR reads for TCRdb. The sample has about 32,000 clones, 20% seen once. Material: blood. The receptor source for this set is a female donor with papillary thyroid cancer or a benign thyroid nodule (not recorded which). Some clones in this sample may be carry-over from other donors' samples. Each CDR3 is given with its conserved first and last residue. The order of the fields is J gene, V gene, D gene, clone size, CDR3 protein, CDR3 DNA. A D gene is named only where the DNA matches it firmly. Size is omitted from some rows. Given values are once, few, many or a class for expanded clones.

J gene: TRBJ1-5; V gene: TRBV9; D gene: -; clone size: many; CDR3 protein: CASSVGSGPNQPQHF; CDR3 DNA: TGTGCCAGCAGCGTAGGGTCAGGACCTAATCAGCCCCAGCATTTT
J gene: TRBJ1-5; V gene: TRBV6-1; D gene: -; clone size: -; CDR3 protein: CASSEAGGLNQPQHF; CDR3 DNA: TGTGCCAGCAGTGAAGCGGGCGGTTTGAATCAGCCCCAGCATTTT
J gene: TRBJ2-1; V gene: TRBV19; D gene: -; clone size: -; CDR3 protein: CASSIGRAGGYNEQFF; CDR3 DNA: TGTGCCAGTAGTATTGGTCGGGCCGGCGGCTACAATGAGCAGTTCTTC
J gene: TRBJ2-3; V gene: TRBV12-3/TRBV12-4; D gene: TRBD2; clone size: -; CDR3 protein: CASSGRGFLDTQYF; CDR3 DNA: TGTGCCAGCAGCGGGAGGGGTTTTTTAGATACGCAGTATTTT
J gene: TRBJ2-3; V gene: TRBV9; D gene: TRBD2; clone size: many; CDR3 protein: CASSALAVQLADTQYF; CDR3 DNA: TGTGCCAGCAGCGCACTAGCGGTGCAGTTGGCAGATACGCAGTATTTT
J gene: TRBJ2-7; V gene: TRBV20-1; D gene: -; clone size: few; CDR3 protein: CSAKGGTDYEQYF; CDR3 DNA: TGCAGTGCTAAGGGGGGTACCGATTACGAGCAGTACTTC
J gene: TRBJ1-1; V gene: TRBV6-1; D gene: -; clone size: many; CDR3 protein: CASSVGLKTEAFF; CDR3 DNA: TGTGCCAGCAGTGTAGGGCTGAAGACTGAAGCTTTCTTT
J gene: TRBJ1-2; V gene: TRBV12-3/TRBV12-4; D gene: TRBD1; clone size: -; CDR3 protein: CASSDRGGYGYTF; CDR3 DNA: TGTGCCAGCAGCGACAGGGGTGGGTATGGCTACACCTTC
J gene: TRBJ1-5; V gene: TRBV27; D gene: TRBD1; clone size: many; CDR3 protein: CASSRTGINQPQHF; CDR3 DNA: TGTGCCAGCAGTCGGACAGGGATAAATCAGCCCCAGCATTTT
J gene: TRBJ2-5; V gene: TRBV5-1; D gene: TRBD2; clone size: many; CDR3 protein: CASSLDLAEGETQYF; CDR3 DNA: TGCGCCAGCAGCTTGGATCTAGCGGAGGGGGAGACCCAGTACTTC